This entry describes one T cell receptor (beta chain). No antigen is known for it. The sample belongs to a study of post-analysis software for immune sequencing data. Study background: Patients with relapsing-remitting, secondary progressive and progressive-relapsing multiple sclerosis courses were all represented. Study outcomes and limitations: Controls significantly exceeded multiple sclerosis patients in normalized Chao1 diversity.

TCR beta cDNA libraries included unique molecular identifiers. A single record per CDR3 protein comes from TCRdb applying MiXCR to the PCR reads. This table has more than 500,000 distinct CDR3 sequences, around a third appearing once. Sample: blood. This TCR came from a girl aged 2 to 17 with multiple sclerosis.

The CDR3 here is CASSKDREVPYGYTF. CDR3 in DNA: TGTGCCAGCAGCAAAGACAGGGAGGTCCCTTATGGCTACACCTTC. The rearrangement links TRBV21-1 to TRBJ1-2. TRBV21-1 is a pseudogene. This CDR3 is 15 amino acids long.